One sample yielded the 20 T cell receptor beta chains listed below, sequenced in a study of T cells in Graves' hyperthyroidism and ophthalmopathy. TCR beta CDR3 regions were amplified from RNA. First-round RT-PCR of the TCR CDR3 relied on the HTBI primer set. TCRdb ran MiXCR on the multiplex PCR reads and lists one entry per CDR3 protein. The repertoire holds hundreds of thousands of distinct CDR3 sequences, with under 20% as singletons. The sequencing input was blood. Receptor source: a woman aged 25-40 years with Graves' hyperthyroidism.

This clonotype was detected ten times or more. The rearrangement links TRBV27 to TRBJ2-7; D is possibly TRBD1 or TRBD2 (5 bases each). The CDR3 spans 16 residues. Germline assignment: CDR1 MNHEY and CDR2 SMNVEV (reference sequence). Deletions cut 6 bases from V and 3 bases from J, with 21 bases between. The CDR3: CASSPRIGARGYEQYF. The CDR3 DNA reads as TGTGCCAGCAGCCCACGGATTGGAGCGAGGGGCTACGAGCAGTACTTC.

The CDR3 sequence is CAWSGTHFTGELFF. CDR3 coding DNA: TGTGCCTGGTCCGGGACCCATTTCACCGGGGAGCTGTTTTTT. This sequence joins TRBV30 and TRBJ2-2, with D tentatively TRBD1 or TRBD2 (5 bases each). Trimming took 5 bases from V and 4 from J, leaving 14 bases between them. Germline-derived CDR1 and CDR2 are GTSNPN and SVGIG (reference sequence). The CDR3 totals 14 residues.

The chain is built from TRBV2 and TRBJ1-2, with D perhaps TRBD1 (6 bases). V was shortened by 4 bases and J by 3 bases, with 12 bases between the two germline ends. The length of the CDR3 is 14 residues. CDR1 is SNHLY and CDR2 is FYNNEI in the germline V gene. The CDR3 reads CASSARGSDYGYTF. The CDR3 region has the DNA TGTGCCAGCAGTGCCAGGGGAAGCGACTATGGCTACACCTTC.

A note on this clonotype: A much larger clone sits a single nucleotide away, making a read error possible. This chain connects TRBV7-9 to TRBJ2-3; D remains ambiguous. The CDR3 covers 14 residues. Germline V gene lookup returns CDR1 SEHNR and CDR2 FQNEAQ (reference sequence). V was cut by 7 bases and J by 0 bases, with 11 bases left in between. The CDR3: CASNFRLSTDTQYF. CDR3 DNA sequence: TGTGCCAGCAACTTCCGGCTCAGCACAGATACGCAGTATTTT. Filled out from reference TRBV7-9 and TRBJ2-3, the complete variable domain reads DTGVSQNPRHKITKRGQNVTFRCDPISEHNRLYWYRQTLGQGPEFLTYFQNEAQLEKSRLLSDRFSAERPKGSFSTLEIQRTEQGDSAMYLCASNFRLSTDTQYFGPGTRLTVL.

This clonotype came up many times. The CDR3 loop is CASSPGTSGSADTQYF. CDR3 bases: TGTGCCAGCAGCCCCGGGACTAGCGGGAGTGCAGATACGCAGTATTTT. This sequence joins TRBV7-8 and TRBJ2-3, with 14 bases aligning to TRBD2. Trimming took 5 bases from V and 4 from J; bases not matched to a gene: 5. Looked up from germline, CDR1 is SGHVS and CDR2 is FQNEAQ. The CDR3 length is 16 residues.

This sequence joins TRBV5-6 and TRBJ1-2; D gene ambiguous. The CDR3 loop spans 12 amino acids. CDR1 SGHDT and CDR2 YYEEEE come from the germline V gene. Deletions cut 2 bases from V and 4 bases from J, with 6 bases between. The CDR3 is CASSFTSYGYTF. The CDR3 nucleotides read TGTGCCAGCAGCTTCACAAGCTATGGCTACACCTTC. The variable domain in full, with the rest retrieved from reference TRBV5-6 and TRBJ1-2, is DAGVTQSPTHLIKTRGQQVTLRCSPKSGHDTVSWYQQALGQGPQFIFQYYEEEERQRGNFPDRFSGHQFPNYSSELNVNALLLGDSALYLCASSFTSYGYTFGSGTRLTVV.

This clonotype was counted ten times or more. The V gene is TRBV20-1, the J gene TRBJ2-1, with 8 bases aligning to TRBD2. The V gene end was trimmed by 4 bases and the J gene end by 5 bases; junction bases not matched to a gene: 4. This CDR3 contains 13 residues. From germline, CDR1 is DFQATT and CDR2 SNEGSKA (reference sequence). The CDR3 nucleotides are TGCAGTGCTAAAGGACTAGCTAACAATGAGCAGTTCTTC. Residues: CSAKGLANNEQFF.

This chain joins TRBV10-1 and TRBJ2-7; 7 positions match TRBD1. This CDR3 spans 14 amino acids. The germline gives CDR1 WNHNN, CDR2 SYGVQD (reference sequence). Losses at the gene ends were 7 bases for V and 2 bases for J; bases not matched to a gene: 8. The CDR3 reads CASITPQGAYEQYF. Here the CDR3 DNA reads TGCGCCAGCATAACACCCCAGGGGGCCTACGAGCAGTACTTC.

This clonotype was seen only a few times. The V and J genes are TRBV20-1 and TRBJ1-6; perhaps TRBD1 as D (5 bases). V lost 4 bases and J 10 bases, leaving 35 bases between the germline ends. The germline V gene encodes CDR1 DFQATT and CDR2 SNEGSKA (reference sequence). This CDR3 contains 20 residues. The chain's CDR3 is CSATSFSGWEGTVELSPLHF. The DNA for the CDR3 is TGCAGTGCTACGTCATTCTCGGGGTGGGAGGGGACCGTGGAATTATCACCCCTCCACTTT.

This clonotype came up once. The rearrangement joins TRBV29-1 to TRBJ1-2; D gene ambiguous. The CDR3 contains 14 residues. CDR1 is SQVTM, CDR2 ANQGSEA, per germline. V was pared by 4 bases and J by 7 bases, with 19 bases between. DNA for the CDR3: TGCAGCGTTGGACGGTCAGAGACCTACGCTGGCTACACCTTC. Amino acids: CSVGRSETYAGYTF.

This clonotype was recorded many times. CDR3 coding DNA: TGTGCCAGCAGCCCCCACCGTGGAGATCAGCCCCAGCATTTT. Amino acid sequence: CASSPHRGDQPQHF. The genes are TRBV3-1 and TRBJ1-5, with D hard to call. The germline V gene encodes CDR1 LGHDT and CDR2 YNNKEL (reference sequence). V shed 4 bases and J shed 5 bases, with 12 bases lying between them. This CDR3 contains 14 residues.

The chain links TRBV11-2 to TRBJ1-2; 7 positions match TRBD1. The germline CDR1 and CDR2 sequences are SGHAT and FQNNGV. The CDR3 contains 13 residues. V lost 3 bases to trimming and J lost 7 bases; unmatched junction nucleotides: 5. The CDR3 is CASSFQTGFGYTF. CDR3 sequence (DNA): TGTGCCAGCAGCTTCCAGACAGGGTTTGGCTACACCTTC.

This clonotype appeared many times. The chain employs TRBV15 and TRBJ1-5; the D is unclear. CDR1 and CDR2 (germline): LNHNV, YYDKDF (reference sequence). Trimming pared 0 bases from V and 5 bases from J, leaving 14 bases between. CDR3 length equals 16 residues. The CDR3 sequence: CATSRDPGPFYQPQHF. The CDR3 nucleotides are TGTGCCACCAGCAGAGATCCGGGCCCGTTCTATCAGCCCCAGCATTTT.

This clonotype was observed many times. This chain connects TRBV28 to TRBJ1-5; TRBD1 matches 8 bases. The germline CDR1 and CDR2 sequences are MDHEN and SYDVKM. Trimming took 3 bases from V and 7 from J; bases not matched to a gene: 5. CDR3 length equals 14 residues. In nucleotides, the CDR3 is TGTGCCAGCAGTTTTCGGACAGGGTGGCAGCCCCAGCATTTT. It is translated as CASSFRTGWQPQHF.

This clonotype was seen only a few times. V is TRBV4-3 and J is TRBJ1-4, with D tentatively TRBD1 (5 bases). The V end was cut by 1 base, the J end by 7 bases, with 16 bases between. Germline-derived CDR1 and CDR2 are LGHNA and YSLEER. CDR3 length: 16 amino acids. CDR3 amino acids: CASSQVVRKGSEKLFF. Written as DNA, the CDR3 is TGCGCCAGCAGCCAAGTAGTAAGAAAGGGGAGTGAAAAACTGTTTTTT.

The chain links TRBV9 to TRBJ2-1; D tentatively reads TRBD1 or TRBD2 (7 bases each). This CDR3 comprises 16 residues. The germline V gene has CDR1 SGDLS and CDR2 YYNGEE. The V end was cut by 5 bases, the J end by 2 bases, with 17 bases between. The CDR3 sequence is CASSSGGGGPYNEQFF. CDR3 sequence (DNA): TGTGCCAGCAGTTCAGGGGGGGGAGGGCCCTACAATGAGCAGTTCTTC.

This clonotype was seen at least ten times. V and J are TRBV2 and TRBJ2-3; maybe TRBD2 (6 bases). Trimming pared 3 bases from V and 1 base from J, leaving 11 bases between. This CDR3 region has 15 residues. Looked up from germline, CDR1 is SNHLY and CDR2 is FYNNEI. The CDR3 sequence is CASSDGGEGTDTQYF. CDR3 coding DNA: TGTGCCAGCAGTGACGGGGGAGAGGGCACAGATACGCAGTATTTT.

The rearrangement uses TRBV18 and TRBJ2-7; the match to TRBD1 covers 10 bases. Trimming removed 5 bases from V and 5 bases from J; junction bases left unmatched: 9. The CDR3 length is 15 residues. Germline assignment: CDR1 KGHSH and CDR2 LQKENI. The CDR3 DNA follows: TGTGCCAGCTCAGTAACCGGGACAGGGGACGACGAGCAGTACTTC. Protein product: CASSVTGTGDDEQYF.

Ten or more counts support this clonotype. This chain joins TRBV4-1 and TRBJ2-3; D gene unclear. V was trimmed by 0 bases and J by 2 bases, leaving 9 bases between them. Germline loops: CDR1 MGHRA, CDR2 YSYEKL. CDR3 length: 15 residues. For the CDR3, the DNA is TGCGCCAGCAGCCAAGACCCCATTCTCACAGATACGCAGTATTTT. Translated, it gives CASSQDPILTDTQYF.

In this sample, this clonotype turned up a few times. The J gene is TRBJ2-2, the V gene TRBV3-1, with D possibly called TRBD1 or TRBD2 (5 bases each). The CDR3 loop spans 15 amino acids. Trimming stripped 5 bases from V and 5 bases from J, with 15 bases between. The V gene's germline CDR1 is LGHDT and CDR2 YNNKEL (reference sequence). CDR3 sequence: CASSAEGKVTGELFF. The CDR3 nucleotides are TGTGCCAGCAGCGCCGAGGGGAAAGTGACCGGGGAGCTGTTTTTT.